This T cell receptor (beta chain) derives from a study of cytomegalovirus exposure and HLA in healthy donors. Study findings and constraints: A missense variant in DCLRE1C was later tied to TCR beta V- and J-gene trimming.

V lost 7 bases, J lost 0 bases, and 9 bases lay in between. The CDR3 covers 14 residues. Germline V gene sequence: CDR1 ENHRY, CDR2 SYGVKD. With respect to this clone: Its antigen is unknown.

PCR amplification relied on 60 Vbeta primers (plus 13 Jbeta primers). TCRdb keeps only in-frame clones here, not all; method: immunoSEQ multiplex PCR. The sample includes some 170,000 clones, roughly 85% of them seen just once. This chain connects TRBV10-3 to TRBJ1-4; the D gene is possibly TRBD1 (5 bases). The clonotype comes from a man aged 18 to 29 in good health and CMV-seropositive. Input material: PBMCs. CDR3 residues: CAIKDNATNEKLFF. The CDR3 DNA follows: TGTGCCATCAAGGACAATGCAACTAATGAAAAACTGTTTTTT.